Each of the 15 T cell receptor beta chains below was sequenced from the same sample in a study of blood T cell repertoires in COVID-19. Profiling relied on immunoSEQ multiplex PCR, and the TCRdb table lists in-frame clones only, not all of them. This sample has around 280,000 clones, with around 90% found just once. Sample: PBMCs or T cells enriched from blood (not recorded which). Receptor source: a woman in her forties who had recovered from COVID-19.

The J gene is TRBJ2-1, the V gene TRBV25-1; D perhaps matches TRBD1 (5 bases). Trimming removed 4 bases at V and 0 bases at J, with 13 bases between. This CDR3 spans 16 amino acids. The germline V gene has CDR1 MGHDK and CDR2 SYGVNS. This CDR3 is CASSVQTAVSYNEQFF. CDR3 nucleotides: TGTGCCAGCAGTGTTCAGACAGCTGTCTCCTACAATGAGCAGTTCTTC.

In DNA, the CDR3 is TGTGCCAGCAGCCAGCAACAGGGGTCTTCCTACGAGCAGTACTTC. The encoded protein is CASSQQQGSSYEQYF. The genes are TRBV7-9 and TRBJ2-7; 7 positions agree with TRBD1. The CDR3 contains 15 residues. The germline V gene has CDR1 SEHNR and CDR2 FQNEAQ (reference sequence). J was trimmed by 1 base and V by 5 bases; bases with no gene match: 8.

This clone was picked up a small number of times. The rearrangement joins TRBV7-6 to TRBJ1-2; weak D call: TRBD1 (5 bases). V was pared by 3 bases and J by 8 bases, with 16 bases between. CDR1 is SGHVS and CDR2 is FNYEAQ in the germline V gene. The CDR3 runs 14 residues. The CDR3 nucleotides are TGTGCCAGCAGCTTGGGGGGGAATACGGGAGGCTACACCTTC. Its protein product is CASSLGGNTGGYTF. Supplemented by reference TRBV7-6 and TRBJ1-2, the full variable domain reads GAGVSQSPRYKVTKRGQDVALRCDPISGHVSLYWYRQALGQGPEFLTYFNYEAQQDKSGLPNDRFSAERPEGSISTLTIQRTEQRDSAMYRCASSLGGNTGGYTFGSGTRLTVV.

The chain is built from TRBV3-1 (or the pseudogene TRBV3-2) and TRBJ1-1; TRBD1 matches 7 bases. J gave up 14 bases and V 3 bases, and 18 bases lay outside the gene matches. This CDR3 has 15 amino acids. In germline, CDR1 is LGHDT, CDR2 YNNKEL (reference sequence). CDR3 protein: CASSHRAGQPGQRFF. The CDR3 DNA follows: TGTGCCAGCAGCCACCGAGCAGGTCAACCGGGACAGCGCTTCTTT.

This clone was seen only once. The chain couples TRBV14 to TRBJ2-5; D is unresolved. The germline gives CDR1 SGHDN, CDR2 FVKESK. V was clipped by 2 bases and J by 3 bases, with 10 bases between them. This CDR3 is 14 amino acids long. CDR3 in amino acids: CASSQPGGEETQYF. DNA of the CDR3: TGTGCCAGCAGCCAACCCGGCGGAGAAGAGACCCAGTACTTC. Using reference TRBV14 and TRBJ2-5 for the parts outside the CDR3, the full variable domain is EAGVTQFPSHSVIEKGQTVTLRCDPISGHDNLYWYRRVMGKEIKFLLHFVKESKQDESGMPNNRFLAERTGGTYSTLKVQPAELEDSGVYFCASSQPGGEETQYFGPGTRLLVL.

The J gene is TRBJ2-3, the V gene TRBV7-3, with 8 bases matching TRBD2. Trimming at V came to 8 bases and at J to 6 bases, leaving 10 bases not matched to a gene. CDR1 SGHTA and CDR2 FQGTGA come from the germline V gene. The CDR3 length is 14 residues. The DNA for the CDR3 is TGTGCCAGCTCCCGGCGGGAGGAGAGTGATACGCAGTATTTT. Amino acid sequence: CASSRREESDTQYF.

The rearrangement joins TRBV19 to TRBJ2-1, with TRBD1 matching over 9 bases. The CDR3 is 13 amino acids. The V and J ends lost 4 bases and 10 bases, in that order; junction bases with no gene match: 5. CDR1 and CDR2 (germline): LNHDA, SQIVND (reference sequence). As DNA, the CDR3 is TGTGCCAGTAGTAGGGACAGGGCTCGGGAGCAGTTCTTC. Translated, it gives CASSRDRAREQFF.

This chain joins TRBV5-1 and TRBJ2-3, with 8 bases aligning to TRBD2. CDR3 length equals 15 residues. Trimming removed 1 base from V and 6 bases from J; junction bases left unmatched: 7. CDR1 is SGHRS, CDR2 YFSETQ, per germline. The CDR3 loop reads CASSLTGLGGDTQYF. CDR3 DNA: TGCGCCAGCAGCTTGACGGGACTAGGAGGGGATACGCAGTATTTT.

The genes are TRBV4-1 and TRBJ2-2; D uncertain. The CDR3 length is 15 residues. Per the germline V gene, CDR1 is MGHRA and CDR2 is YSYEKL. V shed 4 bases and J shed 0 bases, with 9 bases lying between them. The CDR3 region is CASSPSTANTGELFF. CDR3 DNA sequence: TGCGCCAGCAGCCCTAGTACGGCGAACACCGGGGAGCTGTTTTTT.

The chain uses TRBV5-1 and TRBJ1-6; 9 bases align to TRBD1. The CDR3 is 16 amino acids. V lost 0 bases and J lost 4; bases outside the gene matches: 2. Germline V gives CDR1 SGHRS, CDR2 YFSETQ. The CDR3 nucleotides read TGCGCCAGCAGCTTGGCCGGGACAGGGTATAATTCACCCCTCCACTTT. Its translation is CASSLAGTGYNSPLHF.

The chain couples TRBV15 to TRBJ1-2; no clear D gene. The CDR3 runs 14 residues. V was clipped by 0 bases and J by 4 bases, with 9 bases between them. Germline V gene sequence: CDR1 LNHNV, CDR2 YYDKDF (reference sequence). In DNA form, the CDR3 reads TGTGCCACCAGCAGAGATCGGGTTAGCTATGGCTACACCTTC. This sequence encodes CATSRDRVSYGYTF.

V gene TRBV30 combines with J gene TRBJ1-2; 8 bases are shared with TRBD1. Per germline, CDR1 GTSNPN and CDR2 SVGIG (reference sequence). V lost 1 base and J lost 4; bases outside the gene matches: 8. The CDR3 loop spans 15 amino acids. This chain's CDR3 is CAWSGRDRHLYGYTF. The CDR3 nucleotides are TGTGCCTGGAGTGGCCGGGACAGGCACCTCTATGGCTACACCTTC.

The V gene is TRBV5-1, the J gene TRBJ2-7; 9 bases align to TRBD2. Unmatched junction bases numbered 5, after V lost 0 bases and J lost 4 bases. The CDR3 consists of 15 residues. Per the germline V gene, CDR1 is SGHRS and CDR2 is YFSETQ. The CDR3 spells CASSLDSSGVYEQYF. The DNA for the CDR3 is TGCGCCAGCAGCTTGGATTCTAGCGGGGTTTACGAGCAGTACTTC.

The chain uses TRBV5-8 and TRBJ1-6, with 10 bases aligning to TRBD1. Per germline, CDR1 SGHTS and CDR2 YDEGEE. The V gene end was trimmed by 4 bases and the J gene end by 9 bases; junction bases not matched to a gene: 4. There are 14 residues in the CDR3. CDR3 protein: CASSDRGQASPLHF. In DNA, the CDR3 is TGTGCCAGCAGCGACAGGGGGCAGGCTTCACCCCTCCACTTT.

The CDR3 loop is CASRRQMDQPQHF. Here the CDR3 DNA reads TGTGCCAGCAGGCGACAGATGGATCAGCCCCAGCATTTT. The chain recombines TRBV6-5 with TRBJ1-5; a weak D match, TRBD1 (5 bases). V lost 6 bases to trimming and J lost 5 bases, with 11 bases between them. The CDR3 has 13 amino acids. The V gene's germline CDR1 is MNHEY and CDR2 SVGAGI.